Presented here are 4 T cell receptor beta chains from one specimen sequenced in a study of T cells in Graves' hyperthyroidism and ophthalmopathy. The source material, RNA transcripts, was used to amplify TCR beta CDR3 regions. A first-round RT-PCR of the TCR CDR3 used the HTBI primer set. Using its own MiXCR run on the multiplex PCR reads, TCRdb lists one record per CDR3 protein. Of a few hundred thousand distinct CDR3 sequences in the sample, less than 25% were seen once. The sequenced sample consisted of blood. The receptors here all came from a man aged 18 to 29 with Graves' hyperthyroidism.

This clonotype was detected only once. The J gene is TRBJ1-5, the V gene TRBV20-1; D perhaps matches TRBD1 (6 bases). Germline CDR1 reads DFQATT; CDR2 reads SNEGSKA (reference sequence). Trimming took 0 bases from V and 5 from J, leaving 20 bases between them. CDR3 length: 17 residues. CDR3 nucleotides: TGCAGTGCTAGAGAAAAAGGACGTAGGGGGGGTGATCAGCCCCAGCATTTT. Its translation is CSAREKGRRGGDQPQHF.

There are many counts of this clonotype. This chain uses TRBV20-1 with TRBJ1-1, with 9 bases fitting TRBD1. CDR1 DFQATT and CDR2 SNEGSKA come from the germline V gene (reference sequence). V gave up 0 bases and J gave up 3 bases; unmatched junction bases: 17. The CDR3 covers 19 residues. In nucleotides, the CDR3 is TGCAGTGCTAGAGACCCCCGGACAGGGGTCTGGTATTGGGACACTGAAGCTTTCTTT. Its translation is CSARDPRTGVWYWDTEAFF.

The chain links TRBV6-2 or TRBV6-3 to TRBJ2-5, with 7 bases fitting TRBD1. This CDR3 has 15 residues. V gave up 5 bases and J gave up 5 bases; unmatched junction bases: 11. Germline V CDR1 and CDR2: MNHEY, SVGEGT. CDR3 in amino acids: CASSEAQGVGETQYF. The DNA for the CDR3 is TGTGCCAGCAGTGAGGCCCAGGGGGTTGGGGAGACCCAGTACTTC.

The table lists this clonotype with many counts. This chain connects TRBV12-3 or TRBV12-4 to TRBJ2-7, with D maybe TRBD2 (5 bases). Trimming stripped 3 bases from V and 4 bases from J, with 10 bases between. The CDR3 has 13 amino acids. The chain's CDR3 is CASSFGSGYEQYF. The CDR3 DNA sequence: TGTGCCAGCAGTTTCGGGTCGGGGTACGAGCAGTACTTC.